Listed here are 26 T cell receptor beta chains from one sample, sequenced in a study of shared clonotypes between healthy human individuals. The data were produced by immunoSEQ multiplex PCR, yet TCRdb's version contains in-frame clones alone and is incomplete. Of roughly 1,000,000 clones listed, 78% are singletons. The sample was memory CD4+ T cells from PBMCs. As to subset: CD45RA-negative fraction. These TCRs come from a young man in good health. Some clones in this sample may be carry-over from other donors' samples.

The chain uses TRBV7-3 and TRBJ2-5, with 9 bases fitting TRBD1. Germline-derived CDR1 and CDR2 are SGHTA and FQGTGA. This CDR3 has 16 amino acids. J gave up 5 bases and V 5 bases, and 12 bases lay outside the gene matches. The CDR3 coding sequence is TGTGCCAGCAGCCTCGCAGCGGACAGGGGACGGGAGACCCAGTACTTC. It translates to CASSLAADRGRETQYF.

In its sample, this clone was seen a few times. The chain is built from TRBV15 and TRBJ1-5; D not resolved. Germline loops: CDR1 LNHNV, CDR2 YYDKDF (reference sequence). V dropped 1 base and J dropped 7 bases, with 5 bases sitting between them. The CDR3 spans 12 residues. The CDR3 DNA is TGTGCCACCAGCAGAGTACTCCAGCCCCAGCATTTT. This sequence encodes CATSRVLQPQHF.

V is TRBV2 and J is TRBJ1-5; D call uncertain. Trimming removed 3 bases at V and 1 base at J, with 7 bases between. Germline CDR1 reads SNHLY; CDR2 reads FYNNEI. The CDR3 is 14 amino acids. DNA for the CDR3: TGTGCCAGCAGTGATGTCGTAAGCAATCAGCCCCAGCATTTT. This encodes CASSDVVSNQPQHF.

This clone was recorded at least ten times. The V gene is TRBV7-3, the J gene TRBJ2-1; D possibly uses TRBD1 or TRBD2 (6 bases each). V lost 2 bases to trimming and J lost 5 bases, with 19 bases between them. Germline V gene lookup returns CDR1 SGHTA and CDR2 FQGTGA. The CDR3 sequence is 17 residues long. The CDR3 loop is CASSLGLQEGGNNEQFF. The CDR3 region has the DNA TGTGCCAGCAGCTTAGGTTTGCAGGAGGGGGGAAACAATGAGCAGTTCTTC.

Only one count was recorded for this clone. CDR3 sequence reads: CASSLDGGRYEQYF. CDR3 nucleotide sequence: TGTGCCAGCAGCTTGGACGGGGGACGATACGAGCAGTACTTC. V usage is TRBV5-4 and J usage is TRBJ2-7, with D tentatively TRBD2 (6 bases). Trimming removed 0 bases at V and 4 bases at J, with 11 bases between. Germline CDR1 and CDR2: SGHNT and YYREEE (reference sequence). The CDR3 consists of 14 residues.

This chain connects TRBV7-2 to TRBJ2-7; 10 bases agree with TRBD1. V lost 0 bases to trimming and J lost 4 bases; unmatched junction nucleotides: 3. CDR1 SGHTA and CDR2 FQGNSA come from the germline V gene. CDR3 length: 15 amino acids. The CDR3 nucleotides are TGTGCCAGCAGCTTAGCCGGGACAGGGGTTTACGAGCAGTACTTC. It yields the protein CASSLAGTGVYEQYF.

The J gene is TRBJ2-1, the V gene TRBV4-1; the D gene is possibly TRBD2 (6 bases). This CDR3 is 13 amino acids long. Trimming cost V 3 bases and J 8 bases, with 11 bases left between them. Germline V CDR1 and CDR2: MGHRA, YSYEKL. The CDR3 reads CASSHNLAYEQFF. The CDR3 coding sequence is TGCGCCAGCAGCCATAATCTAGCGTATGAGCAGTTCTTC.

V and J are TRBV5-1 and TRBJ2-5; D is unresolved. The length of the CDR3 is 15 residues. The V end lost 0 bases, the J end lost 2 bases, and 11 bases lay between the germline ends. The germline V gene encodes CDR1 SGHRS and CDR2 YFSETQ. CDR3 sequence reads: CASSLGWDGQETQYF. The CDR3 bases are TGCGCCAGCAGCTTGGGGTGGGATGGGCAAGAGACCCAGTACTTC.

Details on this clone: Other DNA sequences from this sample encode an identical CDR3 as well. The chain couples TRBV9 to TRBJ2-1, with D maybe TRBD1 (6 bases). Germline lookup yields CDR1 SGDLS and CDR2 YYNGEE. The CDR3 runs 15 residues. Trimming stripped 0 bases from V and 0 bases from J, with 7 bases between. The CDR3 DNA sequence: TGTGCCAGCAGCGTAGAAGGGGGCTCCTACAATGAGCAGTTCTTC. Its translation is CASSVEGGSYNEQFF.

The chain couples TRBV28 to TRBJ2-5; 9 bases agree with TRBD2. V was pared by 3 bases and J by 7 bases, with 9 bases of the junction left unmatched. CDR1 and CDR2 (germline): MDHEN, SYDVKM. The CDR3 loop spans 15 amino acids. The CDR3 region has the DNA TGTGCCAGCAGTTTGACTAGCGGCCCCCTTGGGACCCAGTACTTC. The encoded protein is CASSLTSGPLGTQYF.

This clone was observed a single time. The chain joins TRBV7-3 to TRBJ2-1, with 7 bases matching TRBD2. This CDR3 region has 14 residues. Germline CDR1 SGHTA, CDR2 FQGTGA. V was pared by 11 bases and J by 5 bases, with 12 bases of the junction left unmatched. In DNA form, the CDR3 reads TGTGCCGCAACGGGCGGGAGACTAGACAATGAGCAGTTCTTC. This codes for CAATGGRLDNEQFF.

The chain combines TRBV5-4 with TRBJ2-7; 12 bases match TRBD1. The V gene end was trimmed by 4 bases and the J gene end by 6 bases; junction bases not matched to a gene: 8. CDR3 length: 15 residues. Germline V CDR1 and CDR2: SGHNT, YYREEE (reference sequence). The CDR3: CASSQAGTGGREQYF. The CDR3 DNA is TGTGCCAGCAGCCAAGCCGGGACAGGGGGCCGCGAGCAGTACTTC.

The CDR3 nucleotides read TGTGCCAGCAGCGACAGGGATCAGCCCCAGCATTTT. It specifies CASSDRDQPQHF. The rearrangement uses TRBV7-2 and TRBJ1-5; 7 nucleotides align to TRBD1. CDR3 size: 12 residues. Unmatched junction bases numbered 0, after V lost 5 bases and J lost 5 bases. CDR1 is SGHTA and CDR2 is FQGNSA in the germline V gene. The entire variable domain, with the rest obtained from reference TRBV7-2 and TRBJ1-5, is as follows: GAGVSQSPSNKVTEKGKDVELRCDPISGHTALYWYRQSLGQGLEFLIYFQGNSAPDKSGLPSDRFSAERTGGSVSTLTIQRTQQEDSAVYLCASSDRDQPQHFGDGTRLSIL.

The chain couples TRBV5-4 to TRBJ2-1, with D possibly being TRBD2 (6 bases). CDR1 and CDR2 from the germline V gene are SGHNT and YYREEE (reference sequence). This CDR3 is 15 amino acids long. The V end lost 2 bases, the J end lost 8 bases, and 17 bases lay between the germline ends. The CDR3: CASSFQLAPTDEQFF. The CDR3 DNA reads as TGTGCCAGCAGCTTTCAGCTAGCGCCGACGGATGAGCAGTTCTTC.

The V and J genes are TRBV5-1 and TRBJ2-5; 9 bases map to TRBD1. CDR1 is SGHRS, CDR2 YFSETQ, per germline. V gave up 4 bases and J gave up 5 bases; unmatched junction bases: 6. The CDR3 is 14 residues long. CDR3 region: CASSAYRGLETQYF. CDR3 nucleotide sequence: TGCGCCAGCAGCGCTTACAGGGGGCTTGAGACCCAGTACTTC.

CDR3 DNA: TGTGCCAGCAAGGAGAGGGCCTCTGGCTACACCTTC. Protein product: CASKERASGYTF. The V and J genes are TRBV6-5 and TRBJ1-2; D uncertain. Germline V gene data show CDR1 as MNHEY and CDR2 as SVGAGI. The CDR3 spans 12 residues. Trimming removed 7 bases from V and 7 bases from J, with 13 bases in between.

A few counts support this clone. The chain couples TRBV30 to TRBJ1-1, with D unclear. The CDR3 consists of 11 residues. Trimming left V 0 bases short and J 10 bases short, with 9 bases between. Germline V gene data show CDR1 as GTSNPN and CDR2 as SVGIG (reference sequence). The CDR3 DNA reads TGTGCCTGGAGTGTAAGGTCCTTAGCTTTCTTT. Its protein product is CAWSVRSLAFF.

As to this clone: Other DNA variants within this sample encode the same CDR3. The V call is TRBV6-4, the J call TRBJ1-1; 7 bases align to TRBD1. The CDR3 length is 15 residues. The ends lost 6 bases at V and 0 bases at J; junction bases unmatched: 7. The V gene's germline CDR1 is MRHNA and CDR2 SNTAGT. The CDR3 region is CASRPDRTMNTEAFF. In nucleotides, the CDR3 is TGTGCCAGCAGACCGGACAGGACCATGAACACTGAAGCTTTCTTT.

This clone was picked up a small number of times. The chain combines TRBV7-9 with TRBJ1-2, with 9 bases fitting TRBD1. The V gene's germline CDR1 is SEHNR and CDR2 FQNEAQ (reference sequence). The CDR3 runs to 15 residues. V gave up 5 bases and J gave up 7 bases; unmatched junction bases: 11. The CDR3 nucleotides read TGTGCCAGCAGCCAAGACAGGGGGACAACCGGTGGCTACACCTTC. It specifies CASSQDRGTTGGYTF. Together with reference TRBV7-9 and TRBJ1-2, the CDR3 gives the full variable domain: DTGVSQNPRHKITKRGQNVTFRCDPISEHNRLYWYRQTLGQGPEFLTYFQNEAQLEKSRLLSDRFSAERPKGSFSTLEIQRTEQGDSAMYLCASSQDRGTTGGYTFGSGTRLTVV.

The chain combines TRBV11-3 with TRBJ2-1; D gene ambiguous. V shed 6 bases and J shed 8 bases, with 11 bases lying between them. The CDR3 extends over 12 amino acids. CDR1 is SGHNT and CDR2 is YENEEA in the germline V gene. The CDR3 is CASSHSHDEQFF. In nucleotides, the CDR3 is TGTGCCAGCAGTCATAGTCACGATGAGCAGTTCTTC.

This clone is a singleton in its sample. The chain is built from TRBV5-6 and TRBJ2-5, with D possibly matching TRBD2 (6 bases). The CDR3 consists of 16 residues. Trimming removed 3 bases from V and 7 bases from J, with 22 bases in between. The V gene's germline CDR1 is SGHDT and CDR2 YYEEEE. The CDR3 DNA is TGTGCCAGCAGCTCCAGCAAGACTAGGTCGTATGGGACCCAGTACTTC. It codes for CASSSSKTRSYGTQYF. Variable domain in full (rest from reference TRBV5-6 and TRBJ2-5): DAGVTQSPTHLIKTRGQQVTLRCSPKSGHDTVSWYQQALGQGPQFIFQYYEEEERQRGNFPDRFSGHQFPNYSSELNVNALLLGDSALYLCASSSSKTRSYGTQYFGPGTRLLVL.

This rearrangement joins TRBV7-2 to TRBJ1-5, with D uncertain. V was clipped by 4 bases and J by 4 bases, with 11 bases between them. The CDR3 length is 14 residues. Looked up from germline, CDR1 is SGHTA and CDR2 is FQGNSA. Here the CDR3 reads CASSYRTANQPQHF. CDR3 in DNA: TGTGCCAGCAGCTACCGGACTGCTAATCAGCCCCAGCATTTT.

The rearrangement uses TRBV9 and TRBJ2-1; TRBD2 matches 7 bases. Germline V lookup: CDR1 SGDLS, CDR2 YYNGEE. This CDR3 spans 16 amino acids. V gave up 0 bases and J gave up 0 bases; unmatched junction bases: 3. This chain's CDR3 is CASSVEAGSSYNEQFF. The CDR3 bases are TGTGCCAGCAGCGTAGAAGCGGGGAGCTCCTACAATGAGCAGTTCTTC.

J is TRBJ1-6 and V is TRBV28; TRBD1 matches at 10 bases. This CDR3 comprises 16 residues. V shed 6 bases, J shed 4 bases, and the junction held 6 bases outside the gene matches. CDR1 is MDHEN, CDR2 SYDVKM, per germline. The CDR3 loop is CASSTPGQGYNSPLHF. In DNA form, the CDR3 reads TGTGCCAGCAGCACACCGGGACAGGGGTATAATTCACCCCTCCACTTT.

The CDR3 DNA follows: TGTGCCAGCAGCCGGACTAGCGGGAGCGACGAGCAGTACTTC. Protein sequence: CASSRTSGSDEQYF. This chain uses TRBV11-3 with TRBJ2-5; 13 nucleotides align to TRBD2. The J call may be mistaken, given a closer DNA end match to TRBJ2-7. Germline values: CDR1 SGHNT, CDR2 YENEEA. This CDR3 contains 14 residues.

V is TRBV10-2 and J is TRBJ1-5, with D uncertain. From germline, CDR1 is WSHSY and CDR2 SAAADI. V shed 0 bases and J shed 0 bases, with 3 bases lying between them. There are 14 residues in the CDR3. The CDR3, as DNA: TGCGCCAGCAGTGAGTCAAGTAGCAATCAGCCCCAGCATTTT. This gives the protein CASSESSSNQPQHF.